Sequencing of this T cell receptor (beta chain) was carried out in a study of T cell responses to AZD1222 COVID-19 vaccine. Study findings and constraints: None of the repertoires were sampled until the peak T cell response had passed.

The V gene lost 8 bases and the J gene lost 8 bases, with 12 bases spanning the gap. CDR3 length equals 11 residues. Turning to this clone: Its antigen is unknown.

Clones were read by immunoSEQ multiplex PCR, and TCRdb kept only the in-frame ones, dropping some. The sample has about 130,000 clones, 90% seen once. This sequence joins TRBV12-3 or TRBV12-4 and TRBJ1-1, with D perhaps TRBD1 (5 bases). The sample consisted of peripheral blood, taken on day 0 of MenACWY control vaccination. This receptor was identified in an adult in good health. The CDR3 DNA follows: TGTGCCAGCGTGGGGGGGGACGAAGCTTTCTTT. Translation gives CASVGGDEAFF.